This is a list of T cell receptor beta chains from one sample in a study of cytomegalovirus exposure and HLA in healthy donors. The protocol was immunoSEQ multiplex PCR, while the TCRdb copy is restricted to in-frame clones and leaves out a portion. The sample consists of about 80,000 clones, about 71% of them appearing once. Material: PBMCs. The source is a woman aged 40 to 49 in good health and CMV-seronegative. Both conserved end residues are part of each CDR3. The D gene is left open where the match is weak. Not all rows give a size; the values are once, few, many and, for expanded clones, a class.

cdr3_length | j_call | clone_size | v_call | d_call | cdr3_nt | cdr3_aa
15 | TRBJ1-4 | - | TRBV19 | - | TGTGCCAGTAGCGCCGGGGACACCACTAATGAAAAACTGTTTTTT | CASSAGDTTNEKLFF
14 | TRBJ2-1 | - | TRBV7-3 | - | TGTGCCAGCAGCTTTCGGGGTCCGAACAATGAGCAGTTCTTC | CASSFRGPNNEQFF
16 | TRBJ2-2 | - | TRBV19 | - | TGTGCCAGTAGTATAACACTCGTACTAGGGCCCGGGGAGCTGTTTTTT | CASSITLVLGPGELFF
12 | TRBJ1-1 | - | TRBV6-6 | - | TGTGCCAGCAGGACAGGGAACACTGAAGCTTTCTTT | CASRTGNTEAFF
21 | TRBJ2-7 | - | TRBV28 | TRBD1 | TGTGCCAGCAGTTTATTCTTCGGTCGGGAAAGGACAGGGGGCAGTTGGTACGAGCAGTACTTC | CASSLFFGRERTGGSWYEQYF
15 | TRBJ2-7 | - | TRBV15 | TRBD2 | TGTGCCACCAGCAGAGATGCTAGCGGGGTGGGCGAGCAGTACTTC | CATSRDASGVGEQYF
12 | TRBJ1-4 | - | TRBV7-9 | TRBD1 | TGTGCCAGCACCCGGGACAGCGAAAAACTGTTTTTT | CASTRDSEKLFF
14 | TRBJ2-5 | few | TRBV25-1 | - | TGTGCCAGCATGGGAGGAGGTCTCGTAGGGACCCAGTACTTC | CASMGGGLVGTQYF
12 | TRBJ1-2 | - | TRBV9 | TRBD1 | TGTGCCAGCAGCGTTTCAGGGGGTGGCTACACCTTC | CASSVSGGGYTF
16 | TRBJ2-1 | - | TRBV5-6 | TRBD2 | TGTGCCAGCAGCTTGCCCCTAGCGGGAGGGATGAATGAGCAGTTCTTC | CASSLPLAGGMNEQFF
18 | TRBJ2-7 | - | TRBV27 | TRBD2 | TGTGCCAGCAGTTTATACCCCCCTCCCAGCGGGAGTCCCCACGAGCAGTACTTC | CASSLYPPPSGSPHEQYF
15 | TRBJ1-2 | few | TRBV4-1 | - | TGCGCCAGCAGCCAAGATGGCAGGGTGGACTATGGCTACACCTTC | CASSQDGRVDYGYTF
16 | TRBJ1-6 | - | TRBV5-1 | - | TGCGCCAGCAGTCCAGGGGCGAGCTCCTATAATTCACCCCTCCACTTT | CASSPGASSYNSPLHF
12 | TRBJ2-5 | - | TRBV5-6 | TRBD1 | TGTGCCAGCAGCTGGACAGGGGAGACCCAGTACTTC | CASSWTGETQYF
13 | TRBJ1-1 | - | TRBV7-3 | TRBD1 | TGTGCCAGCAGCTTAATGGGACAGGGTGAAGCTTTCTTT | CASSLMGQGEAFF
14 | TRBJ1-2 | - | TRBV5-1 | TRBD1 | TGCGCCAGCAGCGGCCCAACAGGGGGCTATGGCTACACCTTC | CASSGPTGGYGYTF
16 | TRBJ1-2 | - | TRBV6-1 | TRBD1 | TGTGCCAGCAGTGAGCACCACGACAGGGTCGTCTATGGCTACACCTTC | CASSEHHDRVVYGYTF
13 | TRBJ2-7 | - | TRBV5-4 | - | TGTGCCAGCAGCTTGTTCCGGGCCTACGAGCAGTACTTC | CASSLFRAYEQYF
15 | TRBJ1-2 | - | TRBV30 | - | TGTGCCTGGAGTGTACCCCCGATTGACGGAGATGGCTACACCTTC | CAWSVPPIDGDGYTF
15 | TRBJ2-7 | few | TRBV4-3 | TRBD1 | TGCGCCAGCAGCCAAGGGCAGGGGGCCCCCTACGAGCAGTACTTC | CASSQGQGAPYEQYF
16 | TRBJ2-7 | - | TRBV5-1 | - | TGCGCCAGCAGCTTGTCCCCAACAACTAGTTCAGGCGAGCAGTACTTC | CASSLSPTTSSGEQYF
15 | TRBJ2-1 | - | TRBV6-4 | TRBD2 | TGTGCCAGCAGTGACTCAGCGGGAGCCTACAATGAGCAGTTCTTC | CASSDSAGAYNEQFF
16 | TRBJ1-1 | - | TRBV5-1 | - | TGCGCCAGCAGCTTGGCCATGGGGCGCCCGAACACTGAAGCTTTCTTT | CASSLAMGRPNTEAFF
13 | TRBJ1-5 | - | TRBV7-6 | - | TGTGCCAGCAGCTTAGCGCAAGGGGCGCCCCAGCATTTT | CASSLAQGAPQHF
13 | TRBJ2-3 | - | TRBV7-3 | - | TGTGCCAGCAGCTCCGGGTCCACAGATACGCAGTATTTT | CASSSGSTDTQYF
16 | TRBJ2-7 | once | TRBV7-9 | TRBD2 | TGTGCCAGCAGCCCCAGGGGGCTAGCGGGAGACGGCGAGCAGTACTTC | CASSPRGLAGDGEQYF
14 | TRBJ2-1 | - | TRBV4-1 | TRBD2 | TGCGCCAGCAGCCACGGGGGGATCAACAATGAGCAGTTCTTC | CASSHGGINNEQFF
14 | TRBJ2-1 | - | TRBV15 | - | TGTGCCACCAGCAGCTGTGGAGCCTACAATGAGCAGTTCTTC | CATSSCGAYNEQFF
15 | TRBJ1-4 | - | TRBV2 | TRBD1 | TGTGCCAGCAGTGAAAACAGGGGGCCCAATGAAAAACTGTTTTTT | CASSENRGPNEKLFF
15 | TRBJ2-3 | once | TRBV6-4 | TRBD2 | TGTGCCAGCAGTAGGGCGGGAGAGGGTACAGATACGCAGTATTTT | CASSRAGEGTDTQYF
16 | TRBJ2-3 | - | TRBV30 | TRBD2 | TGTGCCTGGAGCCCCGGACTAGCGGGAGTCACAGATACGCAGTATTTT | CAWSPGLAGVTDTQYF
17 | TRBJ2-2 | - | TRBV11-2 | - | TGTGCCAGCAGCTCCTCCAGGGGCGGACCGAACACCGGGGAGCTGTTTTTT | CASSSSRGGPNTGELFF
16 | TRBJ2-5 | - | TRBV5-6 | TRBD2 | TGTGCCAGCAGCTTGGGGGAGCGGGAGATGGTAGAGACCCAGTACTTC | CASSLGEREMVETQYF
17 | TRBJ2-3 | - | TRBV19 | TRBD2 | TGTGCCAGTAGTACTTCGACTAGCGGCAGTGGCACAGATACGCAGTATTTT | CASSTSTSGSGTDTQYF
16 | TRBJ2-6 | - | TRBV5-6 | - | TGTGCCAGCAGCTTCCCACAGGTCTCTGGGGCCAACGTCCTGACTTTC | CASSFPQVSGANVLTF
13 | TRBJ1-2 | - | TRBV28 | TRBD1 | TGTGCCAGCAGTTTTATCAGGGGGCAGGGCTACACCTTC | CASSFIRGQGYTF
15 | TRBJ2-5 | - | TRBV4-1 | - | TGCGCCAGCAGCTCCCACCAGGGGTACCAAGAGACCCAGTACTTC | CASSSHQGYQETQYF
15 | TRBJ1-2 | once | TRBV6-5 | - | TGTGCCAGCAGTTACAACTCCAGGTATAACTATGGCTACACCTTC | CASSYNSRYNYGYTF
17 | TRBJ2-7 | - | TRBV15 | TRBD1 | TGTGCCACCAGCAGACCCGACGGGGCAGGGGGTCGCTACGAGCAGTACTTC | CATSRPDGAGGRYEQYF
16 | TRBJ2-3 | - | TRBV2 | TRBD2 | TGTGCCAGCAGTGAAAGAGTGGGGGGGGGCACAGATACGCAGTATTTT | CASSERVGGGTDTQYF
13 | TRBJ2-7 | - | TRBV28 | - | TGTGCCAGCCGAAGACTAGGCTCCTACGAGCAGTACTTC | CASRRLGSYEQYF
16 | TRBJ2-1 | - | TRBV6-1 | - | TGTGCCAGCAGTGTACCCCCGGGCGGGGCCTACAATGAGCAGTTCTTC | CASSVPPGGAYNEQFF
16 | TRBJ2-1 | - | TRBV7-3 | TRBD2 | TGTGCCAGCAGCGCAGACGCTAGCGGGAGATGGAATGAGCAGTTCTTC | CASSADASGRWNEQFF
14 | TRBJ2-3 | - | TRBV7-2 | TRBD2 | TGTGCCAGCGAAGCGGGAGGGATTACAGATACGCAGTATTTT | CASEAGGITDTQYF
15 | TRBJ2-7 | - | TRBV7-9 | - | TGTGCCAGCAGCTTAGCTCCTAACAGACCCTACGAGCAGTACTTC | CASSLAPNRPYEQYF
13 | TRBJ1-2 | - | TRBV29-1 | - | TGCAGCGTTGAAACGGGCAGGGACTATGGCTACACCTTC | CSVETGRDYGYTF
13 | TRBJ1-6 | - | TRBV2 | - | TGTGCCAGCAGCCTCCTACAGGGATCACCCCTCCACTTT | CASSLLQGSPLHF
14 | TRBJ1-2 | - | TRBV11-2 | - | TGTGCCAGCACAACGGACAGATTAAACTATGGCTACACCTTC | CASTTDRLNYGYTF
14 | TRBJ1-2 | - | TRBV6-5 | TRBD1 | TGTGCCAGCAGTTACGGGCAGGGGGCTTATGGCTACACCTTC | CASSYGQGAYGYTF
17 | TRBJ1-1 | - | TRBV18 | - | TGTGCCAGCTCACCACCGAGGCAGGGAGGGAAAATCACTGAAGCTTTCTTT | CASSPPRQGGKITEAFF
15 | TRBJ2-1 | - | TRBV18 | - | TGTGCCAGCTCACGGTCGGAGGGGGCAGGCAATGAGCAGTTCTTC | CASSRSEGAGNEQFF
17 | TRBJ1-4 | - | TRBV27 | - | TGTGCCAGCAGTTTTACGAGGGGGTTCCAAAGTAATGAAAAACTGTTTTTT | CASSFTRGFQSNEKLFF
16 | TRBJ1-4 | - | TRBV28 | - | TGTGCCAGCAGTCGCAGGGGTTTTGGCACTAATGAAAAACTGTTTTTT | CASSRRGFGTNEKLFF
15 | TRBJ2-1 | - | TRBV7-6 | TRBD1 | TGTGCCAGCAGCTCAGCAGGGGGATCCTACAATGAGCAGTTCTTC | CASSSAGGSYNEQFF